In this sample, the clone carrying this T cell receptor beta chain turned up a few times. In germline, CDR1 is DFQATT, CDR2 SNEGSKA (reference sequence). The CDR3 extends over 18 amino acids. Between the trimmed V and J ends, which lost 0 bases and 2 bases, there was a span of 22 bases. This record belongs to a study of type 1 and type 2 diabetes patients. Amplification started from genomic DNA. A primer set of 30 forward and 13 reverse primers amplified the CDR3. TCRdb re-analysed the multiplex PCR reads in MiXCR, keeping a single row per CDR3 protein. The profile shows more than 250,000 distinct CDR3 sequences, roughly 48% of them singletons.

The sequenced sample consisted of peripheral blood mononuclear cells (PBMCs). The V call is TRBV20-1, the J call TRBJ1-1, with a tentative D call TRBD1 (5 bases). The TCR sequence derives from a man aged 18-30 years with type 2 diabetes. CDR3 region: CSARDGVLGKQDNTEAFF. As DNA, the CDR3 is TGCAGTGCTAGAGATGGGGTTCTCGGAAAACAGGACAACACTGAAGCTTTCTTT.